Below, 7 T cell receptor beta chains from the same sample are listed, as sequenced in a study of early T cells in non-severe SARS-CoV-2 infection. Each CDR3 protein is one row after TCRdb ran MiXCR on the 5' RACE reads. The table has nearly 30,000 distinct CDR3 sequences, around 6% seen once. The source material was whole blood. The receptors shown here come from an adult who was a healthcare worker with PCR-confirmed SARS-CoV-2 infection or an uninfected control (not recorded which).

At least ten counts were recorded for this clonotype. V gene TRBV24-1 combines with J gene TRBJ1-1; possible D gene TRBD1, 6 bases. Per germline, CDR1 KGHDR and CDR2 SFDVKD. Deletions cut 10 bases from V and 4 bases from J, with 18 bases between. The CDR3 is 14 amino acids. The CDR3 region is CATSQGYDGTEAFF. The CDR3, as DNA: TGTGCCACTTCCCAGGGGTATGACGGCACTGAAGCTTTCTTT.

This clonotype was counted ten times or more. The J gene is TRBJ1-5, the V gene TRBV7-9; tentative D call: TRBD1 (6 bases). Trimming removed 5 bases from V and 7 bases from J, with 9 bases in between. The V gene's germline CDR1 is SEHNR and CDR2 FQNEAQ (reference sequence). This CDR3 region has 12 residues. Written as DNA, the CDR3 is TGTGCCAGCAGCGAACAGGGACAGCCCCAGCATTTT. This codes for CASSEQGQPQHF.

This clonotype has at least ten counts. The rearrangement links TRBV18 to TRBJ1-1, with D perhaps TRBD1 (6 bases). V lost 3 bases and J 11 bases, leaving 10 bases between the germline ends. The V gene's germline CDR1 is KGHSH and CDR2 LQKENI. This CDR3 has 11 amino acids. CDR3 sequence (DNA): TGTGCCAGCTCACCCGGACAGACGGCTTTCTTT. This encodes CASSPGQTAFF.

This clonotype occurred many times. The V gene is TRBV20-1, the J gene TRBJ2-5, with a weak D call TRBD2 (7 bases). The germline V gene has CDR1 DFQATT and CDR2 SNEGSKA (reference sequence). V was cut by 5 bases and J by 4 bases, with 14 bases left in between. The CDR3 is 13 residues long. CDR3 bases: TGCAGTGCTCGACGGGGGGCCGGAGAGACCCAGTACTTC. It yields the protein CSARRGAGETQYF.

This clonotype was seen repeatedly, ten times or more. J is TRBJ1-4 and V is TRBV27; D ambiguous. The CDR3 extends over 15 amino acids. CDR1 is MNHEY and CDR2 is SMNVEV in the germline V gene (reference sequence). Deletions cut 5 bases from V and 3 bases from J, with 13 bases between. CDR3 DNA: TGTGCCAGCAGTCCGCGGGGAGAACCTAATGAAAAACTGTTTTTT. It encodes CASSPRGEPNEKLFF.

There are many counts of this clonotype. The rearrangement links TRBV6-2 or TRBV6-3 to TRBJ1-5, with 7 bases identical to TRBD1. Germline V gene data show CDR1 as MNHEY and CDR2 as SVGEGT. Germline trimming cut 9 bases from V and 3 bases from J; bases unmatched to any gene: 2. The CDR3 spans 12 residues. This chain's CDR3 is CARGTANQPQHF. CDR3 sequence (DNA): TGTGCCAGAGGGACAGCCAATCAGCCCCAGCATTTT.

This clonotype was seen at least ten times. This chain connects TRBV12-3 or TRBV12-4 to TRBJ1-2; D is uncertain. V was clipped by 2 bases and J by 8 bases, with 15 bases between them. The CDR3 has 14 amino acids. The CDR3 reads CASSLFWKPEGYTF. CDR3 coding DNA: TGTGCCAGCAGTTTATTTTGGAAGCCTGAAGGCTACACCTTC.